This entry features one T cell receptor (beta chain) sequence. The data were produced by immunoSEQ multiplex PCR, yet TCRdb's version contains in-frame clones alone and is incomplete. The table has a few hundred thousand clones, around 81% seen once. These data come from a study of blood T cell repertoires in COVID-19. The sequence derives from a man aged 50-59 years who had recovered from COVID-19. Material: PBMCs or T cells enriched from blood (not recorded which).

The CDR3, as DNA: TGCAGTGCTAGTCACGGGGAGACAGATACGCAGTATTTT. It yields the protein CSASHGETDTQYF. The chain joins TRBV20-1 to TRBJ2-3; maybe TRBD2 (5 bases). Trimming cost V 3 bases and J 3 bases, with 10 bases left between them. CDR1 and CDR2 from the germline V gene are DFQATT and SNEGSKA (reference sequence). The CDR3 is 13 amino acids.